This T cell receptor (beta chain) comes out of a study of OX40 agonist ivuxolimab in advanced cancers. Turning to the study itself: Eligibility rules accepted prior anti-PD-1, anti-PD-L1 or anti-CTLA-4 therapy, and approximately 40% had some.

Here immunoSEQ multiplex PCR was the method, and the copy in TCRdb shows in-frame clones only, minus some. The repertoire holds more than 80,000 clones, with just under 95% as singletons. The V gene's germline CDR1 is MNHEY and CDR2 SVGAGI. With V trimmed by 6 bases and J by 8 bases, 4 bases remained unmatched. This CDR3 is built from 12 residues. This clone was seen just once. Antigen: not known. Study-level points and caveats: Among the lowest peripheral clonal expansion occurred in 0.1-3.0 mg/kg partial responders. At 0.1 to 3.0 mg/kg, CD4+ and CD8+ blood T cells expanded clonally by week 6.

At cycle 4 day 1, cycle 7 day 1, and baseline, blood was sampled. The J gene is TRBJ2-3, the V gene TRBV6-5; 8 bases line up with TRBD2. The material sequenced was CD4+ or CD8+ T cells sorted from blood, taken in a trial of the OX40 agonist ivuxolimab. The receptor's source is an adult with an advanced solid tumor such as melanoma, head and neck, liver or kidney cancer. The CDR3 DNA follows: TGTGCCAGCAGGGGACTAGTTGGTACGCAGTATTTT. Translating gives CASRGLVGTQYF.